The clone carrying this T cell receptor beta chain was recorded a few times. The antigen remains undetermined. The source of the sample is a study of CD8 T cells in ankylosing spondylitis. A single record per CDR3 protein comes from TCRdb applying MiXCR to the 5' RACE reads. Altogether about 400,000 distinct CDR3 sequences are present, more than 20% being singletons, with the ten largest covering about 15%. Study-level points and caveats: A TCR beta motif of about eight highly homologous variants seemed to mark ankylosing spondylitis blood. From matched ankylosing spondylitis synovial fluid, disease-linked clones were reportedly recovered at significantly enriched levels. Certain motif variants had earlier been reported in reactive arthritis synovial fluid and blood.

CDR1 MNHEY and CDR2 SMNVEV come from the germline V gene (reference sequence). With 6 bases removed from V and 4 bases from J, the gap between germline ends came to 15 bases. This CDR3 spans 14 amino acids. The clonotype was recovered from a male donor with ankylosing spondylitis. Sample: blood, either unsorted or a sorted T cell fraction (not recorded which). V gene TRBV27 combines with J gene TRBJ2-5; possibly TRBD2 for D (6 bases). CDR3 amino acids: CASSPRRRAETQYF. CDR3 nucleotides: TGTGCCAGCAGCCCCAGGAGGAGGGCAGAGACCCAGTACTTC.